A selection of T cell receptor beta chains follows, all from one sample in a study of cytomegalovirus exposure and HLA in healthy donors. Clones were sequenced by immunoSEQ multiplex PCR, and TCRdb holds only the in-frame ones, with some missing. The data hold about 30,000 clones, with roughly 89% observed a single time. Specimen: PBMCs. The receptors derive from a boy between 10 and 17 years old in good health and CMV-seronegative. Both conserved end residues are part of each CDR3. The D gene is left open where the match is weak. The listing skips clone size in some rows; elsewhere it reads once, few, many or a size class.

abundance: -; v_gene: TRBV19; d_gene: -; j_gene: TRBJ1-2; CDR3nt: TGTGCCAGTAGTATGCAGGGCCCATATGGCTACACCTTC; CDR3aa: CASSMQGPYGYTF
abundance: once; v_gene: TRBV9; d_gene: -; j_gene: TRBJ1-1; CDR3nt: TGTGCCAGCAGCGTAGAGACGAGGACTGAAGCTTTCTTT; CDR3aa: CASSVETRTEAFF
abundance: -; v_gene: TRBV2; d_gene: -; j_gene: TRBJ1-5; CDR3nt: TGTGCCAGCAGTGAGTCCAGGGGTCAGCCCCAGCATTTT; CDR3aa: CASSESRGQPQHF
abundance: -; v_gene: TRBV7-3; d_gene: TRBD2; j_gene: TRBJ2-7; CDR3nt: TGTGCCAGCAGCTTATTCCCGACTAGCCACGAGCAGTACTTC; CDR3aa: CASSLFPTSHEQYF
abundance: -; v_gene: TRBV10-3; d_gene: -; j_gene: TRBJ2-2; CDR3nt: TGTGCCATCAGTGAGTCGACTGTGGCGAACGGGGAGCTGTTTTTT; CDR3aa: CAISESTVANGELFF
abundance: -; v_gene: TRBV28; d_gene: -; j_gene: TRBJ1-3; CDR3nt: TGTGCCACGGGGGATTCGGGACTCTCGTTTTTT; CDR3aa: CATGDSGLSFF
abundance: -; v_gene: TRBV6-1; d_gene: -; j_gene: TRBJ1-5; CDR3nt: TGTGCCAGCAGTGTACAGCCCAATCAGCCCCAGCATTTT; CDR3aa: CASSVQPNQPQHF
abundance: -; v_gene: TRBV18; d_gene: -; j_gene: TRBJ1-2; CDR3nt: TGTGCCAGCTCACCAGAACAGGGTGGTCTTGGCTACACCTTC; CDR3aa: CASSPEQGGLGYTF
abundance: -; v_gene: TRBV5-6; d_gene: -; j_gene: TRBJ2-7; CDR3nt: TGTGCCAGCAGCTTGGAACCGGGACAAGGGTACGAGCAGTACTTC; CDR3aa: CASSLEPGQGYEQYF
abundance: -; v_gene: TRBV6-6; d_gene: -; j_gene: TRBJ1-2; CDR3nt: TGTGCCAGCAGTTACCCGAGTAACTATGGCTACACCTTC; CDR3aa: CASSYPSNYGYTF